This is a list of T cell receptor beta chains from one sample in a study of cytomegalovirus exposure and HLA in healthy donors. Some clones are missing from TCRdb's copy, which holds only in-frame ones; the method was immunoSEQ multiplex PCR. The data show about 130,000 clones, with around 82% seen just once and approximately 10% held by the top ten. The sample comprised PBMCs. The receptors derive from a male donor in good health and CMV-seropositive. CDR3s include the opening cysteine and the closing phenylalanine or tryptophan. Each record gives: CDR3 protein, CDR3 DNA, CDR3 length, clone size, J gene, D gene, V gene. A D gene is named only where the DNA matches it firmly. Only some rows state a clone size, as once, few, many or a class for expanded clones.

CDR3: CASSERGPEGNTIYF
DNA: TGTGCCAGCAGCGAAAGGGGGCCGGAGGGAAACACCATATATTTT
length: 15
size: once
J: TRBJ1-3
D: TRBD1
V: TRBV7-6

CDR3: CASSWTSDYSYNEQFF
DNA: TGTGCCAGCAGTTGGACTAGCGATTACTCCTACAATGAGCAGTTCTTC
length: 16
size: -
J: TRBJ2-1
D: TRBD2
V: TRBV27

CDR3: CARSKLAGVGNEQFF
DNA: TGTGCCCGATCCAAACTAGCGGGAGTTGGCAATGAGCAGTTCTTC
length: 15
size: -
J: TRBJ2-1
D: TRBD2
V: TRBV30

CDR3: CASSSSLLGAQETQYF
DNA: TGTGCCAGCAGCTCCTCCCTATTAGGGGCCCAAGAGACCCAGTACTTC
length: 16
size: few
J: TRBJ2-5
D: -
V: TRBV7-8

CDR3: CASSLSNVQGANVLTF
DNA: TGTGCCAGCAGTTTAAGTAACGTTCAGGGGGCCAACGTCCTGACTTTC
length: 16
size: once
J: TRBJ2-6
D: -
V: TRBV27

CDR3: CASREEGSEQYF
DNA: TGTGCCAGCAGGGAGGAGGGGAGCGAGCAGTACTTC
length: 12
size: -
J: TRBJ2-7
D: -
V: TRBV2

CDR3: CASSLSPGNYGYTF
DNA: TGCGCCAGCAGCTTGTCCCCCGGGAACTATGGCTACACCTTC
length: 14
size: -
J: TRBJ1-2
D: -
V: TRBV5-1

CDR3: CAWSVRRWGTTSAGAYNEQFF
DNA: TGTGCCTGGAGTGTACGCCGTTGGGGCACTACTAGCGCGGGGGCCTACAATGAGCAGTTCTTC
length: 21
size: -
J: TRBJ2-1
D: TRBD2
V: TRBV30

CDR3: CASSGAAGVNQPQHF
DNA: TGTGCCAGCAGTGGAGCGGCAGGGGTGAATCAGCCCCAGCATTTT
length: 15
size: -
J: TRBJ1-5
D: -
V: TRBV2

CDR3: CASRIQGSGANVLTF
DNA: TGTGCCAGCAGGATACAGGGCTCCGGGGCCAACGTCCTGACTTTC
length: 15
size: -
J: TRBJ2-6
D: -
V: TRBV27

CDR3: CASSPGLAVSYEQYF
DNA: TGTGCCAGCAGTCCGGGACTAGCAGTCTCCTACGAGCAGTACTTC
length: 15
size: -
J: TRBJ2-7
D: TRBD2
V: TRBV27

CDR3: CASSPTTSGANVLTF
DNA: TGTGCCAGCAGTCCTACCACCTCTGGGGCCAACGTCCTGACTTTC
length: 15
size: -
J: TRBJ2-6
D: -
V: TRBV6-5

CDR3: CASSQLLAGGDTDTQYF
DNA: TGCGCCAGCAGCCAATTACTAGCGGGAGGGGACACAGATACGCAGTATTTT
length: 17
size: -
J: TRBJ2-3
D: TRBD2
V: TRBV4-3

CDR3: CASRADRGRSTDTQYF
DNA: TGTGCCAGTAGAGCTGACAGGGGGCGAAGCACAGATACGCAGTATTTT
length: 16
size: -
J: TRBJ2-3
D: TRBD1
V: TRBV19

CDR3: CASSRDTDTQYF
DNA: TGTGCCAGCAGCCGGGACACAGATACGCAGTATTTT
length: 12
size: few
J: TRBJ2-3
D: -
V: TRBV7-9

CDR3: CASSPSRQGPMNTEAFF
DNA: TGTGCCAGCAGCCCATCCCGACAGGGACCCATGAACACTGAAGCTTTCTTT
length: 17
size: -
J: TRBJ1-1
D: TRBD1
V: TRBV13

CDR3: CASRWDSEETQYF
DNA: TGTGCCTCTCGATGGGACTCGGAAGAGACCCAGTACTTC
length: 13
size: -
J: TRBJ2-5
D: -
V: TRBV2

CDR3: CASWSKDSAYEQYF
DNA: TGTGCCAGCTGGTCGAAGGACAGCGCCTACGAGCAGTACTTC
length: 14
size: -
J: TRBJ2-7
D: -
V: TRBV28

CDR3: CASSPKNLPETQYF
DNA: TGTGCCAGCAGCCCTAAGAACCTCCCGGAGACCCAGTACTTC
length: 14
size: -
J: TRBJ2-5
D: -
V: TRBV7-9

CDR3: CASSFKFGEQYF
DNA: TGTGCCAGCAGTTTTAAGTTCGGGGAGCAGTACTTC
length: 12
size: -
J: TRBJ2-5
D: -
V: TRBV27

CDR3: CASSVVTGPNQPQHF
DNA: TGTGCCAGCAGTGTGGTGACAGGACCAAATCAGCCCCAGCATTTT
length: 15
size: -
J: TRBJ1-5
D: -
V: TRBV27

CDR3: CASSWGTSGSLYEQYF
DNA: TGTGCCAGCAGCTGGGGGACTAGCGGGTCGCTCTACGAGCAGTACTTC
length: 16
size: -
J: TRBJ2-7
D: TRBD2
V: TRBV5-5

CDR3: CASSLVRYEQYF
DNA: TGTGCCAGCAGTTTAGTGAGGTACGAGCAGTACTTC
length: 12
size: -
J: TRBJ2-7
D: -
V: TRBV28

CDR3: CASSYERRSTSEQYF
DNA: TGTGCCAGCAGTTACGAGAGGCGGAGCACCTCCGAGCAGTACTTC
length: 15
size: -
J: TRBJ2-7
D: -
V: TRBV6-5

CDR3: CASSLTPTTGTEAFF
DNA: TGTGCCAGCAGCTTAACCCCGACAACCGGCACTGAAGCTTTCTTT
length: 15
size: -
J: TRBJ1-1
D: -
V: TRBV7-9

CDR3: CASSRPGHLEQYF
DNA: TGTGCCAGCAGTAGGCCGGGACATCTCGAGCAGTACTTC
length: 13
size: -
J: TRBJ2-7
D: -
V: TRBV6-5

CDR3: CASSLVTGGVNEQFF
DNA: TGTGCCAGCAGCTTAGTAACGGGGGGGGTCAATGAGCAGTTCTTC
length: 15
size: -
J: TRBJ2-1
D: TRBD2
V: TRBV7-6

CDR3: CASSIGQGARDTQYF
DNA: TGTGCCAGTAGTATTGGACAGGGGGCCCGAGATACGCAGTATTTT
length: 15
size: once
J: TRBJ2-3
D: TRBD1
V: TRBV19

CDR3: CASSPLTSGSDTQYF
DNA: TGTGCCAGCAGCCCCTTGACTAGCGGATCAGATACGCAGTATTTT
length: 15
size: few
J: TRBJ2-3
D: TRBD2
V: TRBV5-4

CDR3: CATSRESYNEQFF
DNA: TGTGCCACCAGCAGAGAGTCATACAATGAGCAGTTCTTC
length: 13
size: once
J: TRBJ2-1
D: -
V: TRBV15

CDR3: CASSLLRGKQYF
DNA: TGTGCCAGCAGTTTATTAAGGGGGAAGCAGTACTTC
length: 12
size: -
J: TRBJ2-5
D: -
V: TRBV28

CDR3: CASSPLPQGNTGELFF
DNA: TGTGCCAGCTCACCACTCCCACAGGGGAACACCGGGGAGCTGTTTTTT
length: 16
size: -
J: TRBJ2-2
D: -
V: TRBV18

CDR3: CASSPVWSGSYNEQFF
DNA: TGCGCCAGCAGCCCCGTTTGGTCCGGCTCCTACAATGAGCAGTTCTTC
length: 16
size: -
J: TRBJ2-1
D: -
V: TRBV4-3

CDR3: CASGLGQENEKLFF
DNA: TGTGCCAGCGGCCTGGGACAGGAAAATGAAAAACTGTTTTTT
length: 14
size: -
J: TRBJ1-4
D: TRBD1
V: TRBV28